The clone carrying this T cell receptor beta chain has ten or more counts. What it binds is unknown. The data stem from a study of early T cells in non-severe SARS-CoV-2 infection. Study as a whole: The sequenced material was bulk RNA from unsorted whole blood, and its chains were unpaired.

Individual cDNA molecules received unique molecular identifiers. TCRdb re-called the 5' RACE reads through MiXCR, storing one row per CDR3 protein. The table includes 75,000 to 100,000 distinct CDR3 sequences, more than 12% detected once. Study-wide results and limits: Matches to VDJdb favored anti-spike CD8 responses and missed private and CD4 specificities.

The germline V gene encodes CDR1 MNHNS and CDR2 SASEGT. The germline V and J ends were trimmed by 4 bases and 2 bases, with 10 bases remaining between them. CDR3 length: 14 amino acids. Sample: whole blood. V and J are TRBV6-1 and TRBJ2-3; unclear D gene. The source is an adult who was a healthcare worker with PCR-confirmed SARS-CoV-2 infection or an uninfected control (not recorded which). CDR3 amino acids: CASSVSGATDTQYF. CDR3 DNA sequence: TGTGCCAGCAGTGTTTCTGGCGCCACAGATACGCAGTATTTT.